What follows are 8 T cell receptor beta chains derived from one specimen sequenced in a study of shared clonotypes between healthy human individuals. Clones were read by immunoSEQ multiplex PCR, and TCRdb kept only the in-frame ones, dropping some. The top ten hold nearly 25% of the sample, which has 550,000 to 750,000 clones, 90% to 95% seen once. CD8 cells classed as naive were CD45RO-negative and positively selected for CCR7, excluding terminally differentiated effector memory CD45RA+ cells. Sequenced material: naive CD8+ T cells sorted from blood. The origin of the receptors is a man aged 25-45 years in good health.

This sequence joins TRBV14 and TRBJ2-7; 7 positions agree with TRBD1. Germline CDR1 is SGHDN and CDR2 is FVKESK. CDR3 length: 16 residues. Trimming removed 4 bases from V and 3 bases from J; junction bases left unmatched: 12. The chain's CDR3 is CASSPRLTGSVYEQYF. The CDR3 DNA follows: TGTGCCAGCAGCCCCCGTTTGACAGGGTCGGTCTACGAGCAGTACTTC.

The chain links TRBV7-9 to TRBJ2-7, with TRBD2 identical over 13 bases. The CDR3 totals 15 residues. After removal of 4 bases from V and 6 bases from J, the junction contained 6 bases not matched to a gene. From germline, CDR1 is SEHNR and CDR2 FQNEAQ (reference sequence). For the CDR3, the DNA is TGTGCCAGCAGCTCTCCGGGACTAGCGGGATTCGAGCAGTACTTC. Translated: CASSSPGLAGFEQYF.

This sequence joins TRBV27 and TRBJ1-3, with D unclear. Per the germline V gene, CDR1 is MNHEY and CDR2 is SMNVEV (reference sequence). The CDR3 runs 14 residues. V was cut by 2 bases and J by 4 bases, with 9 bases left in between. CDR3 sequence: CASSLAQFGNTIYF. The CDR3, as DNA: TGTGCCAGCAGTTTAGCACAGTTCGGAAACACCATATATTTT.

The V gene is TRBV30, the J gene TRBJ2-1, with 8 bases fitting TRBD2. The CDR3 is made up of 15 amino acids. V dropped 1 base and J dropped 2; count of bases not matched to a gene: 4. The germline CDR1 and CDR2 sequences are GTSNPN and SVGIG (reference sequence). CDR3 amino acids: CAWSAASGPYNEQFF. CDR3 in DNA: TGTGCCTGGAGTGCGGCTAGCGGGCCCTACAATGAGCAGTTCTTC.

The chain links TRBV7-9 to TRBJ2-7; D could derive from TRBD1 or TRBD2 (7 bases each). The CDR3 sequence is 14 residues long. V lost 5 bases and J lost 7, with 18 bases in between. Germline lookup yields CDR1 SEHNR and CDR2 FQNEAQ (reference sequence). The CDR3 sequence: CASSLRDSGMEQYF. As DNA, the CDR3 is TGTGCCAGCAGCCTCCGGGACAGCGGGATGGAGCAGTACTTC.

This chain joins TRBV7-6 and TRBJ2-1, with TRBD1 matching 9 bases. The germline gives CDR1 SGHVS, CDR2 FNYEAQ. The V segment lost 4 bases and the J segment 7 bases; nucleotides outside the gene matches: 5. This CDR3 comprises 14 residues. The CDR3 is CASSSRQGVNEQFF. The DNA for the CDR3 is TGTGCCAGCAGCTCAAGACAGGGGGTGAATGAGCAGTTCTTC.

V gene TRBV7-9 combines with J gene TRBJ2-1, with 9 bases matching TRBD1. Germline V CDR1 and CDR2: SEHNR, FQNEAQ (reference sequence). Losses at the gene ends were 4 bases for V and 8 bases for J; bases not matched to a gene: 6. This CDR3 contains 14 residues. CDR3 amino acids: CASSSGQGVYEQFF. In DNA, the CDR3 is TGTGCCAGCAGCTCGGGACAGGGAGTCTATGAGCAGTTCTTC. Variable domain in full (rest from reference TRBV7-9 and TRBJ2-1): DTGVSQNPRHKITKRGQNVTFRCDPISEHNRLYWYRQTLGQGPEFLTYFQNEAQLEKSRLLSDRFSAERPKGSFSTLEIQRTEQGDSAMYLCASSSGQGVYEQFFGPGTRLTVL.

The chain carries TRBV6-6 and TRBJ1-6, with D perhaps TRBD1 (5 bases). Trimming removed 4 bases from V and 8 bases from J, with 15 bases in between. The V gene's germline CDR1 is MNHNY and CDR2 SVGAGI (reference sequence). CDR3 length: 15 amino acids. CDR3 residues: CASSFGRGEDSPLHF. The CDR3 DNA follows: TGTGCCAGCAGTTTCGGAAGGGGAGAGGATTCACCCCTCCACTTT.